Listed here are 21 T cell receptor beta chains from one sample, sequenced in a study of CD8 T cells in ankylosing spondylitis. TCRdb recomputed calls from the 5' RACE reads with MiXCR, one row per CDR3 protein. The repertoire includes around 130,000 distinct CDR3 sequences, roughly 15% of them detected once, and under 3% sits in the top ten. Sequences were obtained from blood, either unsorted or a sorted T cell fraction (not recorded which). The receptors were gathered from a female donor with ankylosing spondylitis or in good health (not recorded which).

The chain uses TRBV6-2 or TRBV6-3 and TRBJ2-5; 11 positions agree with TRBD2. With 4 bases clipped from V and 4 bases from J, the junction kept 2 bases outside the gene matches. Per the germline V gene, CDR1 is MNHEY and CDR2 is SVGEGT. This CDR3 comprises 14 residues. CDR3 sequence (DNA): TGTGCCAGCAGTTCGGGACTAGCGGTAGAGACCCAGTACTTC. Its protein is CASSSGLAVETQYF.

This clonotype was counted many times. Here the CDR3 reads CSVESGGYGYTF. CDR3 nucleotide sequence: TGCAGCGTTGAGTCTGGGGGCTATGGCTACACCTTC. J is TRBJ1-2 and V is TRBV29-1, with a tentative D call TRBD1 (5 bases). Per the germline V gene, CDR1 is SQVTM and CDR2 is ANQGSEA. The V and J ends lost 3 bases and 4 bases respectively, with 9 bases between them. This CDR3 spans 12 amino acids.

J is TRBJ2-1 and V is TRBV7-9; the D gene is possibly TRBD2 (5 bases). The V end lost 11 bases, the J end lost 3 bases, and 11 bases lay between the germline ends. In germline, CDR1 is SEHNR, CDR2 FQNEAQ (reference sequence). The CDR3 is 12 amino acids. The CDR3 is CAAPRGYNEQFF. The CDR3 DNA sequence: TGTGCCGCGCCTCGGGGCTACAATGAGCAGTTCTTC.

In its sample, this clonotype was seen many times. This rearrangement joins TRBV27 to TRBJ2-2; D not certain. V dropped 4 bases and J dropped 4 bases, with 7 bases sitting between them. The CDR3 contains 13 residues. Germline-derived CDR1 and CDR2 are MNHEY and SMNVEV (reference sequence). CDR3 bases: TGTGCCAGCAGTTACTGGGTCACCGGGGAGCTGTTTTTT. Its translation: CASSYWVTGELFF.

The rearrangement joins TRBV5-4 to TRBJ2-2; 9 bases are a match to TRBD2. CDR3 length: 16 residues. CDR1 SGHNT and CDR2 YYREEE come from the germline V gene (reference sequence). The ends lost 5 bases at V and 6 bases at J; junction bases unmatched: 11. Here the CDR3 DNA reads TGTGCCAGCAGTCACCAGCGCGGGGGGGCCGCCGGGGAGCTGTTTTTT. Its protein product is CASSHQRGGAAGELFF. Looking up the rest from reference TRBV5-4 and TRBJ2-2 gives the full variable domain: ETGVTQSPTHLIKTRGQQVTLRCSSQSGHNTVSWYQQALGQGPQFIFQYYREEENGRGNFPPRFSGLQFPNYSSELNVNALELDDSALYLCASSHQRGGAAGELFFGEGSRLTVL.

This clonotype has a count of ten or more. The chain uses TRBV5-1 and TRBJ1-1; D remains unclear. Trimming shortened V by 7 bases and J by 10 bases, and 14 bases separated the two germline ends. The CDR3 has 11 residues. The germline V gene encodes CDR1 SGHRS and CDR2 YFSETQ. CDR3 sequence (DNA): TGCGCCAGCCCCGACCGAGAAAGAGCTTTCTTT. Its protein product is CASPDRERAFF.

This clonotype was counted a few times. This chain connects TRBV14 to TRBJ2-7, with 9 nucleotides matching TRBD1. Losses at the gene ends were 0 bases for V and 6 bases for J; bases not matched to a gene: 6. Germline CDR1 reads SGHDN; CDR2 reads FVKESK. This CDR3 spans 15 amino acids. The CDR3 bases are TGTGCCAGCAGCCAAGATGGGACAGGGTTTCGCGAGCAGTACTTC. Protein sequence: CASSQDGTGFREQYF. The complete variable domain, with remaining parts taken from reference TRBV14 and TRBJ2-7, reads EAGVTQFPSHSVIEKGQTVTLRCDPISGHDNLYWYRRVMGKEIKFLLHFVKESKQDESGMPNNRFLAERTGGTYSTLKVQPAELEDSGVYFCASSQDGTGFREQYFGPGTRLTVT.

A few counts support this clonotype. This rearrangement joins TRBV2 to TRBJ1-4, with a tentative D call TRBD1 (5 bases). The length of the CDR3 is 16 residues. V gave up 7 bases and J gave up 5 bases, with 20 bases separating them. Germline values: CDR1 SNHLY, CDR2 FYNNEI. As DNA, the CDR3 is TGTGCCAGCAAAAGCAACCATTGGGGCCCAAATGAAAAACTGTTTTTT. Its translation is CASKSNHWGPNEKLFF.

This clonotype occurred many times. The chain recombines TRBV12-3 or TRBV12-4 with TRBJ2-7; D is ambiguous. V was clipped by 5 bases and J by 12 bases, with 14 bases between them. CDR3 length equals 11 residues. In DNA form, the CDR3 reads TGTGCCAGCAGTCCCGACCTTCCGGGGTACTTC. Its translation: CASSPDLPGYF.

The rearrangement uses TRBV6-1 and TRBJ2-1; 10 nucleotides agree with TRBD1. CDR1 MNHNS and CDR2 SASEGT come from the germline V gene. CDR3 length: 16 amino acids. J lost 7 bases, V lost 3 bases, and 9 bases had no gene match. CDR3: CASSDGPGQGINEQFF. As DNA, the CDR3 is TGTGCCAGCAGTGATGGGCCGGGACAGGGGATAAATGAGCAGTTCTTC.

Notes on this clonotype: This could be a read error, since a much larger clone is one nucleotide away. V and J are TRBV18 and TRBJ2-1, with D hard to call. Germline CDR1 is KGHSH and CDR2 is LQKENI. CDR3 length equals 13 residues. The CDR3 region has the DNA TGTGCCGGCTCACATGATTACGGCAATGAGCAGTTCTTC. The encoded protein is CAGSHDYGNEQFF. Filled out from reference TRBV18 and TRBJ2-1, the complete variable domain reads NAGVMQNPRHLVRRRGQEARLRCSPMKGHSHVYWYRQLPEEGLKFMVYLQKENIIDESGMPKERFSAEFPKEGPSILRIQQVVRGDSAAYFCAGSHDYGNEQFFGPGTRLTVL.

The rearrangement links TRBV19 to TRBJ2-7; 14 positions agree with TRBD2. The V gene end was trimmed by 10 bases and the J gene end by 6 bases; junction bases not matched to a gene: 2. Germline CDR1 reads LNHDA; CDR2 reads SQIVND (reference sequence). The CDR3 length is 12 residues. In DNA, the CDR3 is TGTGCCACCGGGACTAGCGGGGGCGAGCAGTACTTC. It specifies CATGTSGGEQYF.

This clonotype occurred many times. The chain combines TRBV5-1 with TRBJ2-3; a possible D gene is TRBD2 (5 bases). The CDR3 has 15 residues. The germline V and J ends were trimmed by 1 base and 6 bases, with 15 bases remaining between them. The V gene's germline CDR1 is SGHRS and CDR2 YFSETQ. Here the CDR3 DNA reads TGCGCCAGCAGCTTGAATAGCGTGGGTTCGGATACGCAGTATTTT. This codes for CASSLNSVGSDTQYF.

The chain employs TRBV13 and TRBJ1-6; D may be TRBD1 (5 bases). Germline CDR1 reads PRHDT; CDR2 reads FYEKMQ (reference sequence). Between the trimmed V and J ends, which lost 4 bases and 2 bases, there was a span of 15 bases. This CDR3 region has 17 residues. CDR3 amino acids: CASSSGPKGAYNSPLHF. In DNA form, the CDR3 reads TGTGCCAGCAGCTCCGGGCCCAAAGGGGCCTATAATTCACCCCTCCACTTT.

This clonotype came up a few times. The J gene is TRBJ2-2, the V gene TRBV7-3; D not resolved. The CDR3 covers 13 residues. V was cut by 6 bases and J by 3 bases, with 8 bases left in between. The germline V gene encodes CDR1 SGHTA and CDR2 FQGTGA. CDR3 sequence: CASRAVYTGELFF. The CDR3, as DNA: TGTGCCAGCAGGGCGGTATACACCGGGGAGCTGTTTTTT.

The V call is TRBV25-1, the J call TRBJ2-2, with D perhaps matching TRBD1 (8 bases). CDR3 length: 20 residues. Trimming removed 7 bases at V and 6 bases at J, with 33 bases between. Germline V gene lookup returns CDR1 MGHDK and CDR2 SYGVNS. CDR3 DNA: TGTGCCAGCAACCTCACGGGGACAGGAGCGGCATTGGGGAGGGCCGGGGAGCTGTTTTTT. Encoded protein: CASNLTGTGAALGRAGELFF.

This clonotype was recorded at least ten times. The chain combines TRBV5-1 with TRBJ2-1, with 8 bases matching TRBD2. The trim removed 0 bases at V and 6 bases at J, leaving 5 bases unmatched. There are 15 residues in the CDR3. Per the germline V gene, CDR1 is SGHRS and CDR2 is YFSETQ. As DNA, the CDR3 is TGCGCCAGCAGCTTGGCCAGCGGGAGCAGCAATGAGCAGTTCTTC. The encoded protein is CASSLASGSSNEQFF.

In this sample, this clonotype turned up many times. The rearrangement uses TRBV7-2 and TRBJ2-1; 13 nucleotides line up with TRBD2. Germline V gene lookup returns CDR1 SGHTA and CDR2 FQGNSA. CDR3 length: 17 amino acids. The V gene end was trimmed by 1 base and the J gene end by 5 bases; junction bases not matched to a gene: 5. The CDR3 DNA is TGTGCCAGCAGCTTAGGGGGGACTAGCGGGGCGAACAATGAGCAGTTCTTC. Residues: CASSLGGTSGANNEQFF.

This clonotype came up many times. This chain joins TRBV4-1 and TRBJ2-7; 9 bases map to TRBD2. Germline V gene sequence: CDR1 MGHRA, CDR2 YSYEKL. The CDR3 has 15 residues. The V segment lost 0 bases and the J segment 6 bases; nucleotides outside the gene matches: 6. The CDR3 nucleotides are TGCGCCAGCAGCCAAGAGAATAGCGGGAGTGGCGAGCAGTACTTC. This translates into CASSQENSGSGEQYF.

The chain couples TRBV30 to TRBJ1-1; D perhaps matches TRBD1 (5 bases). Germline loops: CDR1 GTSNPN, CDR2 SVGIG (reference sequence). This CDR3 contains 12 residues. V was clipped by 8 bases and J by 8 bases, with 18 bases between them. For the CDR3, the DNA is TGTGCCGGGGCCCGTCTCTCATCGGAAGCTTTCTTT. Translated: CAGARLSSEAFF.

The J gene is TRBJ2-1, the V gene TRBV12-3 or TRBV12-4; D remains ambiguous. V was trimmed by 3 bases and J by 10 bases, leaving 10 bases between them. The CDR3 is made up of 12 amino acids. CDR3 DNA: TGTGCCAGCAGTTTGAGGCCCCTCGAGCAGTTCTTC. Translated: CASSLRPLEQFF.